This T cell receptor (beta chain) was documented in a study of CD8 T cells in Susac syndrome (dated by TCRdb to about 2019). For the wider study: Repertoire sequencing was used to test whether CD8+ T cell activation and differentiation in Susac syndrome was antigen driven. Study-wide findings and limitations: The number of individuals in the TCR sequencing and HLA analysis was acknowledged as relatively small.

Peripheral blood CD8+ and CD4+ T cells from healthy donors, Susac syndrome patients and multiple sclerosis patients were profiled by high-throughput TCR beta sequencing. Healthy donors were age- and sex-matched controls. Bulk CD8+ and CD4+ T cells were purified by magnetic negative isolation, whereas CD8+ TEMRA cells were enriched by FACS. Blood was drawn into EDTA tubes, processed within 24 hours, and PBMCs were isolated by density gradient centrifugation. PBMCs intended for TCR sequencing were cryopreserved in liquid nitrogen and thawed later in a water bath at 37 degrees C. The sorted or isolated CD4+, CD8+ and CD8+ TEMRA cells reached a purity of at least 90%. As to this clonotype: Its binding antigen is unknown. The record has no base qualities; no much larger clone is one base away.

RNA was extracted with the RNeasy kit and roughly 0.5 to 1 ug was reverse transcribed using random hexamers. The immunoSEQ multiplex PCR assay, which covers 54 Vbeta and 13 Jbeta segments, was used to amplify TCR beta CDR3 regions. Bias from PCR amplification was corrected by using a synthetic template baseline for primer optimization and for computational correction. The source study handled its data this way. Reads were annotated to V, D and J genes per IMGT and analyzed with immunoSEQ Analyzer, keeping only productive sequences. To calculate clonality, Shannon entropy was normalized by log2 of the number of productive unique sequences and then subtracted from one. Public and private clones were assessed among the 100 most prevalent clones of each patient and control. Susac-specific clones were defined as absent from healthy and MS cohorts, 800 to 1,200 published viral clones and other ImmuneACCESS disease sequences. The raw public data were reprocessed by TCRdb itself: fastp quality trimming at Q25, MiXCR clonotype calling, in-frame beta chains only. Rows with a matching CDR3 protein are joined into one entry that keeps the most common DNA and genes. These V and J calls originate from TCRdb's pipeline instead of the authors' own analysis. The sample data list about 160,000 distinct CDR3 sequences, and about 91% of these were observed just once. The top ten clones comprise 0.065% to 0.1% of the sample.

CDR1 is given as KGHSH and CDR2 as LQKENI, both from the germline V gene. The CDR3 goes from the cysteine to the phenylalanine over 14 residues. Only the CDR3 region is kept as DNA, spanning 42 bases read in frame from base 1. The V and J ends are trimmed by 6 bases and 5 bases, leaving 17 bases between them. The sequence links TRBV18 to TRBJ2-7; TRBD2 is a weak D gene call, 6 bases matching. The sequence was obtained from a human donor in good health. Sequenced sample: CD4+ T cells from PBMCs. The DNA sequence is as follows: TGTGCCAGCTCTTCGGCGGGGCAGGCCGACGAGCAGTACTTC. Protein translation: CASSSAGQADEQYF.